This TCR beta chain was profiled in a study of CD8 T cells in ankylosing spondylitis. The sample holds many counts of this clonotype. Antigen: not known. Whole-study findings and limits: About 8 highly homologous variants made up a TCR beta motif, and this motif appeared characteristic of ankylosing spondylitis blood. Matched ankylosing spondylitis synovial fluid reportedly showed significant enrichment of disease-linked clones. In synovial fluid and blood from reactive arthritis, some motif variants were previously reported.

Germline CDR1 and CDR2: SEHNR and FQNEAQ (reference sequence). The length of the CDR3 is 13 residues. V dropped 8 bases and J dropped 2 bases, with 9 bases sitting between them. For TCR beta, libraries came from quantitative 5'-RACE with molecular barcodes. Via MiXCR, TCRdb re-called the 5' RACE reads, giving one row per CDR3 protein. The table includes around 490,000 distinct CDR3 sequences, roughly 5% detected once. The chain couples TRBV7-9 to TRBJ2-2, with a possible D match to TRBD1 (5 bases). This receptor was obtained from a male donor with ankylosing spondylitis. The sample comprised blood, either unsorted or a sorted T cell fraction (not recorded which). CDR3 protein: CASGQGNTGELFF. In nucleotides, the CDR3 is TGTGCCAGCGGCCAGGGAAACACCGGGGAGCTGTTTTTT.